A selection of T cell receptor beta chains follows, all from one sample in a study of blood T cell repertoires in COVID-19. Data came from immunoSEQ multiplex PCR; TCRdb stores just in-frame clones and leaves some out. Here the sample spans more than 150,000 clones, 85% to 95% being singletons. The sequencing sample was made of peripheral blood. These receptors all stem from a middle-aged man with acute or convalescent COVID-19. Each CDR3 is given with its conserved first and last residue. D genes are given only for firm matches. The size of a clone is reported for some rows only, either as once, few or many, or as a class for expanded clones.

DNA: TGTGCCAGCAGCGTAGAACTAGCGGGGCCCAGGGAGCAGTTCTTC
CDR3: CASSVELAGPREQFF
size: -
J: TRBJ2-1
V: TRBV9
D: TRBD2

DNA: TGTGCCAGCAGCCTATCAGGTCTTGGTAATTCACCCCTCCACTTT
CDR3: CASSLSGLGNSPLHF
size: -
J: TRBJ1-6
V: TRBV7-9
D: -

DNA: TGCGCCAGCAGCCAAGATAGGACCGGACACCTGTTTTTT
CDR3: CASSQDRTGHLFF
size: -
J: TRBJ1-4
V: TRBV4-1
D: -

DNA: TGTGCCAGCAGCAAAGAGAGCGGGAGGGCCGCCAATGAGCAGTTCTTC
CDR3: CASSKESGRAANEQFF
size: -
J: TRBJ2-1
V: TRBV7-2
D: TRBD2

DNA: TGTGCCAGTAGTACGAAATCCGGGACAGGGTATTCCGGAAACACCATATATTTT
CDR3: CASSTKSGTGYSGNTIYF
size: -
J: TRBJ1-3
V: TRBV19
D: TRBD1

DNA: TGTGCCAGCAGGCGGGCCTATAATTCACCCCTCCACTTT
CDR3: CASRRAYNSPLHF
size: -
J: TRBJ1-6
V: TRBV27
D: -

DNA: TGTGCCAGCAGTTATTTTCCCCGCTCCTACGAGCAGTACTTC
CDR3: CASSYFPRSYEQYF
size: -
J: TRBJ2-7
V: TRBV28
D: -

DNA: TGTGCCAGCAGCGCGGACAGGGAATACCAAGAGACCCAGTACTTC
CDR3: CASSADREYQETQYF
size: -
J: TRBJ2-5
V: TRBV5-4
D: TRBD1

DNA: TGTGCCATCACGTGGGACACAACTAACTATGGCTACACCTTC
CDR3: CAITWDTTNYGYTF
size: -
J: TRBJ1-2
V: TRBV10-3
D: -

DNA: TGTGCCAGCAGTGAGCTGACAGGACAGGGCAATGGCTACACCTTC
CDR3: CASSELTGQGNGYTF
size: -
J: TRBJ1-2
V: TRBV6-1
D: TRBD1

DNA: TGTGCCAGCAGTTTTCGGACCGGGGGTACAGCGCGGAATAATTCACCCCTCCACTTT
CDR3: CASSFRTGGTARNNSPLHF
size: -
J: TRBJ1-6
V: TRBV27
D: -

DNA: TGCGCCAGCAGCCCCCAACGAGACATCTACACCGGGGAGCTGTTTTTT
CDR3: CASSPQRDIYTGELFF
size: -
J: TRBJ2-2
V: TRBV4-1
D: -

DNA: TGTGCCAGCAGCAGCGGAACTAGTTCGGAGACCCAGTACTTC
CDR3: CASSSGTSSETQYF
size: -
J: TRBJ2-5
V: TRBV5-8
D: -

DNA: TGTGCCACCAGCAGAGGCCGGGGAAATTCACCCCTCCACTTT
CDR3: CATSRGRGNSPLHF
size: -
J: TRBJ1-6
V: TRBV15
D: -

DNA: TGTGCCAGCAGTTTGACCGGGGAGACCCAGTACTTC
CDR3: CASSLTGETQYF
size: -
J: TRBJ2-5
V: TRBV12-3/TRBV12-4
D: -

DNA: TGTGCCAGCAGTGACCCGGGACTAGCGAAGAATGAGCAGTTCTTC
CDR3: CASSDPGLAKNEQFF
size: -
J: TRBJ2-1
V: TRBV6-1
D: TRBD2

DNA: TGCGCCAGCAGCCAAGTCCCAACACGCCCTGGAAACACCATATATTTT
CDR3: CASSQVPTRPGNTIYF
size: -
J: TRBJ1-3
V: TRBV4-1
D: -

DNA: TGTGCCAGCAGTTTAACGGGACAGGGTGAAGCTTTCTTT
CDR3: CASSLTGQGEAFF
size: -
J: TRBJ1-1
V: TRBV28
D: TRBD1

DNA: TGTGCCAGCAGCGTTTCCCCCGGGACAGACACTGAAGCTTTCTTT
CDR3: CASSVSPGTDTEAFF
size: -
J: TRBJ1-1
V: TRBV9
D: TRBD1

DNA: TGTGCCAGCCGCCGGGACAGGGGTCCCGGGGAGCTGTTTTTT
CDR3: CASRRDRGPGELFF
size: -
J: TRBJ2-2
V: TRBV7-2
D: TRBD1

DNA: TGTGCCACTAGCGGGGCCTACAATGAGCAGTTCTTC
CDR3: CATSGAYNEQFF
size: -
J: TRBJ2-1
V: TRBV12-3/TRBV12-4
D: TRBD2

DNA: TGTGCCAGCAGCTTAACCGACGGGGGTTCACCCCTCCACTTT
CDR3: CASSLTDGGSPLHF
size: -
J: TRBJ1-6
V: TRBV7-9
D: -

DNA: TGCGCCAGCAGCCAAGGGGTTCCCACAGGGCCGAACACTGAAGCTTTCTTT
CDR3: CASSQGVPTGPNTEAFF
size: few
J: TRBJ1-1
V: TRBV4-1
D: -

DNA: TGTGCCAGCACCCCACTAGCGGGAGTGCACAATGAGCAGTTCTTC
CDR3: CASTPLAGVHNEQFF
size: -
J: TRBJ2-1
V: TRBV27
D: TRBD2

DNA: TGTGCCAGCAGCCACCCTAACAGGGGCTGGTTCGGCTACACCTTC
CDR3: CASSHPNRGWFGYTF
size: -
J: TRBJ1-2
V: TRBV28
D: TRBD1

DNA: TGTGCCAGCAGCCCCCGTCGGGAAGGGGAGACCCAGTACTTC
CDR3: CASSPRREGETQYF
size: -
J: TRBJ2-5
V: TRBV5-4
D: -

DNA: TGTGCCAGCAGCATGACTAGCAATGAGCAGTTCTTC
CDR3: CASSMTSNEQFF
size: -
J: TRBJ2-1
V: TRBV6-6
D: -

DNA: TGTGCCAGCAGCTTGGCAGGGGACCTATATGGCTACACCTTC
CDR3: CASSLAGDLYGYTF
size: -
J: TRBJ1-2
V: TRBV5-4
D: -